This TCR beta chain is from a study of blood T cell repertoires in COVID-19. Study details: Acute and convalescent COVID-19 samples came from the United States, Italy and Spain.

CDR1 MNHNS and CDR2 SASEGT come from the germline V gene. J gave up 7 bases and V 1 base, and 6 bases lay outside the gene matches. The CDR3 is made up of 14 amino acids. In the authors' workflow: Amplification of reference gene primers provided the estimated nucleated cell counts. Clones were sequenced by immunoSEQ multiplex PCR, and TCRdb holds only the in-frame ones, with some missing. The V and J calls and clone size are taken from that table; D and trimming were inferred from the DNA. The data contain roughly 20,000 clones, about 88% of them singletons. Sequencing input: peripheral blood. This receptor was taken from a human donor in a cohort sampled during active COVID-19. This chain links TRBV6-1 with TRBJ1-2, with TRBD1 matching over 7 bases. CDR3 in amino acids: CASSEEAGGSGYTF. The CDR3 DNA reads TGTGCCAGCAGTGAAGAAGCAGGGGGAAGTGGCTACACCTTC.